This T cell receptor (beta chain) appears in the sequencing data of a study of blood T cell repertoires in COVID-19. Study information: Both acute and convalescent COVID-19 samples were obtained from the United States, Italy and Spain.

This CDR3 has 14 amino acids. The V gene's germline CDR1 is LNHDA and CDR2 SQIVND (reference sequence). The trim removed 8 bases at V and 0 bases at J, leaving 3 bases unmatched. Two negative PCRs, clearance, or symptom resolution were required of recovered Cohort 3 donors. Per the study methods: Amplifying reference gene primers gave estimates of nucleated cell counts. Profiled with immunoSEQ multiplex PCR; TCRdb holds only in-frame clones, not every one. That table is the source of V, J and clone size, and D and trimming were worked out from the DNA. The data show 400,000 to 450,000 clones, with less than 95% seen just once and more than 0.55% held by the top ten.

The rearrangement uses TRBV19 and TRBJ1-1; 10 bases align to TRBD1. This TCR derives from a man aged 18 to 29 who had recovered from COVID-19. The sample was PBMCs or T cells enriched from blood (not recorded which). CDR3 DNA: TGTGCCAGTGCGGGACAGGGGATGAACACTGAAGCTTTCTTT. This codes for CASAGQGMNTEAFF.